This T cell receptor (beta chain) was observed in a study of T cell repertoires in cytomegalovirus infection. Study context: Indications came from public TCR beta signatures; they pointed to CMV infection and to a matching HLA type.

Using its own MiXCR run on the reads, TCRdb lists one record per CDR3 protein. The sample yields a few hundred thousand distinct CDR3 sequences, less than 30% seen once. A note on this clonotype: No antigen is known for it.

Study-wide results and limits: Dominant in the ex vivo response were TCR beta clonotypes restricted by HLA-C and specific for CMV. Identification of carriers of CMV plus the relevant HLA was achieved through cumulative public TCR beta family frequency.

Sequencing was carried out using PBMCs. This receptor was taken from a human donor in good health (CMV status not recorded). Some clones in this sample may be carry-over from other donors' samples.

The CDR3: CATSRDGGLGGNEQFF. The CDR3 nucleotides read TGTGCCACCAGCAGAGATGGGGGACTAGGGGGTAATGAGCAGTTCTTC. The chain employs TRBV15 and TRBJ2-1; 8 nucleotides agree with TRBD2. The V gene's germline CDR1 is LNHNV and CDR2 YYDKDF (reference sequence). This CDR3 spans 16 amino acids. The junction had 8 bases not matched to a gene; V was cut back by 0 bases and J by 7 bases.